These T cell receptor beta chains were read from a single sample in a study of blood T cell repertoires in COVID-19. Some clones are missing from TCRdb's copy, which holds only in-frame ones; the method was immunoSEQ multiplex PCR. Here the sample spans fewer than 300,000 clones, approximately 84% being singletons. Specimen: peripheral blood. Receptors originate from a human donor with COVID-19, enrolled during active disease. The donor label of this sample is uncertain. CDR3s include the opening cysteine and the closing phenylalanine or tryptophan. D genes are given only for firm matches. Rows give clone size only sometimes, using once, few, many, or a class for an expanded clone.

cdr3_nt,cdr3_aa,d_call,v_call,j_call,clone_size
TGTGCCAGTAGTATCAGGCGGGGGAATCAGCCCCAGCATTTT,CASSIRRGNQPQHF,NA,TRBV19,TRBJ1-5,NA
TGTGCCAGCAGTTACTCGACCCTTCGACAGGCGTACTTC,CASSYSTLRQAYF,NA,TRBV6-2/TRBV6-3,TRBJ2-7,NA
TGTGCCAGCGTGATTTCAGGGGGCGCAGGGGTGAAGGGCTACACCTTC,CASVISGGAGVKGYTF,TRBD1,TRBV6-6,TRBJ1-2,NA
TGTGCCAGCGGGACTAGAGGCGAGACCCAGTACTTC,CASGTRGETQYF,TRBD2,TRBV6-5,TRBJ2-5,NA
TGTGCCAGCACCCTTAGAGCGGGAATCTCTGGGGCCAACGTCCTGACTTTC,CASTLRAGISGANVLTF,TRBD2,TRBV11-2,TRBJ2-6,NA
TGTGCCAGCAGCCAAGAGGCCCAAAGGGGTAATTCACCCCTCCACTTT,CASSQEAQRGNSPLHF,NA,TRBV3-1/TRBV3-2,TRBJ1-6,NA
TGTGCCATCAGTGAGATGATAGCGGAAAACAATGAGCAGTTCTTC,CAISEMIAENNEQFF,NA,TRBV10-3,TRBJ2-1,NA
TGTGCCAGTAGTATCGGGACTGTGGACCCCTACGAGCAGTACTTC,CASSIGTVDPYEQYF,NA,TRBV19,TRBJ2-7,NA
TGTGCCAGCAGCCAAGAAGTCATAAATGGCGGGAGAATTTCGACGGGCGGGGAGCTGTTTTTT,CASSQEVINGGRISTGGELFF,TRBD2,TRBV4-2,TRBJ2-2,NA
TGTGCCAGCAGTTTTAGTACTCCCGGGACACCTACTGAAGCTTTCTTT,CASSFSTPGTPTEAFF,NA,TRBV6-5,TRBJ1-1,NA
TGTGCCAGCAGCTTACAACTAGCGGGAGGCCCTTACGGGCAGTACTTC,CASSLQLAGGPYGQYF,TRBD2,TRBV7-2,TRBJ2-7,once
TGTGCCAGCAGTGAAGGAGTGTACGAGCAGTACTTC,CASSEGVYEQYF,NA,TRBV2,TRBJ2-7,NA
TGCAGCGTTGAAGTGGGACTAGCAAACGAGCAGTACTTC,CSVEVGLANEQYF,TRBD2,TRBV29-1,TRBJ2-7,once
TGTGCCAGCTGGACAGGGGGCCACACTGAAGCTTTCTTT,CASWTGGHTEAFF,TRBD1,TRBV27,TRBJ1-1,few
TGTGCCAGCAGCCCAGGACTAGAGTCGGGCAATGAGCAGTTCTTC,CASSPGLESGNEQFF,TRBD2,TRBV7-2,TRBJ2-1,NA
TGTGCCAGTAGTATTGCGACAGACGATCGGCCCCAGCATTTT,CASSIATDDRPQHF,NA,TRBV19,TRBJ1-5,once
TGTGCCACCAGTGACCCACTTCGGGTAAGCACAGATACGCAGTATTTT,CATSDPLRVSTDTQYF,NA,TRBV24-1,TRBJ2-3,NA
TGCGCCAGCAGCTTGGCTTTCGGGCAGGGCTACAATGAGCAGTTCTTC,CASSLAFGQGYNEQFF,NA,TRBV5-1,TRBJ2-1,NA
TGTGCCAGCAGCGAGACCGGGACTAGGGACAATGAGCAGTTCTTC,CASSETGTRDNEQFF,TRBD2,TRBV7-2,TRBJ2-1,NA
TGTGCCAGCAGCCCAGTTCCCTATGGCTACACCTTC,CASSPVPYGYTF,NA,TRBV14,TRBJ1-2,NA
TGTGCCAGCAGCTTACAAGCGGGAGGGCACACAGATACGCAGTATTTT,CASSLQAGGHTDTQYF,TRBD2,TRBV7-2,TRBJ2-3,NA
TGTGCAAGTCGCTTAGCTTACGCCTACTCCTACAATGAGCAGTTCTTC,CASRLAYAYSYNEQFF,NA,TRBV12-2,TRBJ2-1,few
TGTGCCAGCAGCTTACCGAGCTATGGCTACACCTTC,CASSLPSYGYTF,NA,TRBV7-2,TRBJ1-2,NA
TGTGCCAGCAGCCAAGTGTCGGGGGAGCAGTACTTC,CASSQVSGEQYF,NA,TRBV3-1/TRBV3-2,TRBJ2-7,once
TGTGCCAGCAGCCCACCCCTTTACTTCCCCACTTCGTCGGACACCATATATTTT,CASSPPLYFPTSSDTIYF,NA,TRBV5-8,TRBJ1-3,NA
TGTGCCAGCAGCTGGGGGGGACTAGCTGTCTCCGAGCAGTACTTC,CASSWGGLAVSEQYF,TRBD2,TRBV7-2,TRBJ2-7,few
TGTGCCAGCAGCCAAGCCAGGGCCAATGAGCAGTTCTTC,CASSQARANEQFF,NA,TRBV3-1/TRBV3-2,TRBJ2-1,NA
TGTGCTAGTGCCTCAGGGGGAGCTAACTATGGCTACACCTTC,CASASGGANYGYTF,TRBD1,TRBV12-5,TRBJ1-2,NA
TGTGCCAGCTCACCAGGAGCCGGGACAGGGGGCTTTAGGGGGAACGAGCAGTACTTC,CASSPGAGTGGFRGNEQYF,TRBD1,TRBV18,TRBJ2-7,NA
TGTGCCAGCGATGCGGTCACCGGGGAGCTGTTTTTT,CASDAVTGELFF,NA,TRBV2,TRBJ2-2,NA
TGTGCCAGCTCACCGGACAGGTCCACCGGGGAGCTGTTTTTT,CASSPDRSTGELFF,TRBD1,TRBV18,TRBJ2-2,NA
TGTGCCAGCAGCCAAGATCAAGGGGCCCCCACCTACGAGCAGTACTTC,CASSQDQGAPTYEQYF,NA,TRBV3-1/TRBV3-2,TRBJ2-7,NA
TGTGCCAGCAGTCGGGCACAGGTTGGTGAGCAGTTCTTC,CASSRAQVGEQFF,NA,TRBV6-5,TRBJ2-1,NA
TGCGCCAGCAGCCGGGGAGGAGGACTAGCGGGGGGCACCGGGGAGCTGTTTTTT,CASSRGGGLAGGTGELFF,TRBD2,TRBV4-3,TRBJ2-2,once
TGTGCCAGCGGAACAGGCTATGGCTACACCTTC,CASGTGYGYTF,NA,TRBV28,TRBJ1-2,NA
TGTGCCAGCAGCGTCCGCCGACTAGTGGTCATTTACAATGAGCAGTTCTTC,CASSVRRLVVIYNEQFF,NA,TRBV7-8,TRBJ2-1,NA
TGTGCCAGCAGCGTAGAGGGCAGGGCGTATTCCACTGAAGCTTTCTTT,CASSVEGRAYSTEAFF,NA,TRBV9,TRBJ1-1,NA
TGTGCCAGTAGTACCCCCGCCGCCCTACAGGGATCTGCCTACAATGAGCAGTTCTTC,CASSTPAALQGSAYNEQFF,NA,TRBV19,TRBJ2-1,NA
TGTGCCAGCAGCTACCCGACAGCACGTAAGATCGGCTACACCTTC,CASSYPTARKIGYTF,NA,TRBV7-2,TRBJ1-2,once
TGCAGCGTTTCTAGCGGGAGGGAGGGGTCACAAGAGACCCAGTACTTC,CSVSSGREGSQETQYF,TRBD2,TRBV29-1,TRBJ2-5,NA
TGTGCCAGCACTCTGGGTGGGGCGAATTCACCCCTCCACTTT,CASTLGGANSPLHF,NA,TRBV6-5,TRBJ1-6,NA
TGCGCCAGCAGCTTGGAATTTAATGGCTACACCTTC,CASSLEFNGYTF,NA,TRBV5-1,TRBJ1-2,few
TGTGCCAGTAGTATAGCAGTAGGGGCGAACACTGAAGCTTTCTTT,CASSIAVGANTEAFF,NA,TRBV19,TRBJ1-1,NA
TGCGCCAGCAGTTTAGGACTAGCGGGAGCGGATGAGCAGTTCTTC,CASSLGLAGADEQFF,TRBD2,TRBV5-1,TRBJ2-1,once
TGTGCCAGCACCCCCCGGGGCAGGGGAAACACCGGGGAGCTGTTTTTT,CASTPRGRGNTGELFF,NA,TRBV28,TRBJ2-2,NA
TGTGCCAGTAGTACACAAACCAGGGGTCGCGCTGAAGCTTTCTTT,CASSTQTRGRAEAFF,NA,TRBV19,TRBJ1-1,NA
TGTGCCGGGAGGACAGGCACCGGGGAGCTGTTTTTT,CAGRTGTGELFF,NA,TRBV19,TRBJ2-2,NA
TGTGCCAGCAGAAAAGCAGGGGCCGCAACAGGAGAGCAGTACTTC,CASRKAGAATGEQYF,NA,TRBV6-5,TRBJ2-7,NA